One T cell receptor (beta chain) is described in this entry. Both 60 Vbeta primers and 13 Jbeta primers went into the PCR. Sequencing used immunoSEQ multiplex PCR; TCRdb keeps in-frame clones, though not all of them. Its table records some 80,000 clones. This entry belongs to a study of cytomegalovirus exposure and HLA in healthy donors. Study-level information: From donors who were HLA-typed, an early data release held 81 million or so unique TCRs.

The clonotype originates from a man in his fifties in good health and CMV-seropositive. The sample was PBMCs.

The chain's CDR3 is CASNPWSGGQDEQFF. Here the CDR3 DNA reads TGTGCCAGCAATCCCTGGAGCGGGGGACAAGATGAGCAGTTCTTC. The rearrangement links TRBV2 to TRBJ2-1; 8 nucleotides align to TRBD2. This CDR3 spans 15 amino acids. Germline values: CDR1 SNHLY, CDR2 FYNNEI. V lost 7 bases to trimming and J lost 8 bases; unmatched junction nucleotides: 13. Filled out from reference TRBV2 and TRBJ2-1, the complete variable domain reads EPEVTQTPSHQVTQMGQEVILRCVPISNHLYFYWYRQILGQKVEFLVSFYNNEISEKSEIFDDQFSVERPDGSNFTLKIRSTKLEDSAMYFCASNPWSGGQDEQFFGPGTRLTVL.